The TCR beta chain described here comes from a study of shared clonotypes between healthy human individuals. Study-wide results and caveats: The study found about 5% of naive CD4 clonotypes shared across several donors.

Assay used: immunoSEQ multiplex PCR; TCRdb lists only in-frame clones, some missing. The sample holds around 750,000 clones, approximately 74% seen once. CDR1 and CDR2 from the germline V gene are SGHAT and FQNNGV. CDR3 length: 14 residues. Trimming removed 2 bases from V and 4 bases from J, with 8 bases in between. In the case of this clone: Its cognate antigen is unknown. Other nucleotide sequences from this sample produce the same CDR3.

Sequenced input: memory CD4+ T cells sorted from blood. The subset here: CD45RA-negative fraction. The source is a woman aged 25 to 45 in good health. This rearrangement joins TRBV11-2 to TRBJ2-2; D perhaps matches TRBD1 (7 bases). The DNA of the CDR3 is TGTGCCAGCAGCTTACAGGGGGGCACCGGGGAGCTGTTTTTT. It translates to CASSLQGGTGELFF.